The 25 T cell receptor beta chains in this list originate from one sample, sequenced in a study of cytomegalovirus exposure and HLA in healthy donors. In the PCR, 60 Vbeta and 13 Jbeta primers were used. Repertoires were generated with immunoSEQ multiplex PCR, while TCRdb's copy carries only in-frame clones and drops some. The sample has around 150,000 clones; roughly 77% are singletons. The sequenced sample consisted of PBMCs. These receptors were collected from a man aged 45-60 years in good health and CMV-seropositive.

The chain combines TRBV6-1 with TRBJ1-1, with 8 bases lining up with TRBD1. The trim removed 0 bases at V and 4 bases at J, leaving 10 bases unmatched. Germline assignment: CDR1 MNHNS and CDR2 SASEGT. This CDR3 is built from 17 residues. The DNA for the CDR3 is TGTGCCAGCAGTGAAGCTTGGACAGGGTTTATAGGCACTGAAGCTTTCTTT. Translated: CASSEAWTGFIGTEAFF.

This clone was recorded a few times. CDR3 in DNA: TGTGCCAGCAGTCCTCGGACAAGGGGAAGCTATGGCTACACCTTC. Its protein is CASSPRTRGSYGYTF. The chain has TRBV4-2 and TRBJ1-2; a possible D gene is TRBD1 (5 bases). The germline CDR1 and CDR2 sequences are LGHNA and YNFKEQ. The CDR3 totals 15 residues. The germline V and J ends were trimmed by 6 bases and 4 bases, with 18 bases remaining between them.

The V call is TRBV6-5, the J call TRBJ2-5; 9 bases agree with TRBD1. Per the germline V gene, CDR1 is MNHEY and CDR2 is SVGAGI. This CDR3 has 16 residues. Trimming at V came to 2 bases and at J to 2 bases, leaving 6 bases not matched to a gene. CDR3 in amino acids: CASSYPRTGEQETQYF. The CDR3 nucleotides read TGTGCCAGCAGTTACCCCCGGACAGGGGAACAAGAGACCCAGTACTTC.

The V and J genes are TRBV27 and TRBJ2-7; the match to TRBD1 covers 9 bases. The CDR3 has 16 residues. Losses at the gene ends were 3 bases for V and 2 bases for J; bases not matched to a gene: 8. The germline gives CDR1 MNHEY, CDR2 SMNVEV (reference sequence). Written as DNA, the CDR3 is TGTGCCAGCAGTTTCAGTCCCGGGACAGGGCCCTACGAGCAGTACTTC. This encodes CASSFSPGTGPYEQYF.

V gene TRBV5-5 combines with J gene TRBJ1-2, with TRBD1 identical over 9 bases. Germline-derived CDR1 and CDR2 are SGHKS and YYEKEE (reference sequence). V lost 1 base to trimming and J lost 7 bases; unmatched junction nucleotides: 5. The CDR3 sequence is 14 residues long. This CDR3 is CASSLRDRESGYTF. CDR3 DNA sequence: TGTGCCAGCAGCTTGCGGGACAGGGAGAGTGGCTACACCTTC.

The chain carries TRBV11-2 and TRBJ2-3; 7 nucleotides align to TRBD1. This CDR3 is built from 14 residues. The germline V gene has CDR1 SGHAT and CDR2 FQNNGV. The ends lost 5 bases at V and 2 bases at J; junction bases unmatched: 4. The chain's CDR3 is CASSEQGVTDTQYF. CDR3 coding DNA: TGTGCCAGCAGCGAGCAGGGGGTCACAGATACGCAGTATTTT.

This chain connects TRBV7-9 to TRBJ2-5; 9 bases fit TRBD2. Germline V lookup: CDR1 SEHNR, CDR2 FQNEAQ (reference sequence). V shed 1 base, J shed 5 bases, and the junction held 5 bases outside the gene matches. There are 15 residues in the CDR3. The CDR3, as DNA: TGTGCCAGCAGCTTAGTTGCGGGGGGGTCGGAGACCCAGTACTTC. This translates into CASSLVAGGSETQYF.

The chain employs TRBV7-2 and TRBJ1-5; D is unclear. The CDR3 is made up of 13 amino acids. CDR1 and CDR2 from the germline V gene are SGHTA and FQGNSA. The germline V and J ends were trimmed by 1 base and 10 bases, with 11 bases remaining between them. The CDR3 sequence is CASSLGAMRPQHF. Written as DNA, the CDR3 is TGTGCCAGCAGCTTAGGCGCGATGCGTCCCCAGCATTTT.

This chain links TRBV7-6 with TRBJ1-4, with TRBD1 matching 8 bases. Trimming removed 5 bases from V and 4 bases from J; junction bases left unmatched: 6. CDR1 SGHVS and CDR2 FNYEAQ come from the germline V gene. The CDR3 covers 15 residues. CDR3 nucleotide sequence: TGTGCCAGCAGCCCGGGACAGGCGTTTAATGAAAAACTGTTTTTT. This codes for CASSPGQAFNEKLFF.

This clone showed up just once. The chain uses TRBV7-9 and TRBJ2-3; 7 bases are shared with TRBD1. CDR1 and CDR2 from the germline V gene are SEHNR and FQNEAQ (reference sequence). Trimming removed 5 bases from V and 0 bases from J; junction bases left unmatched: 5. This CDR3 contains 15 residues. The CDR3 bases are TGTGCCAGCAGCCTAGGGGGCCGAAGCACAGATACGCAGTATTTT. It yields the protein CASSLGGRSTDTQYF.

V gene TRBV28 combines with J gene TRBJ2-7; the D gene is possibly TRBD2 (5 bases). The CDR3 consists of 13 residues. V was trimmed by 6 bases and J by 0 bases, leaving 9 bases between them. CDR1 MDHEN and CDR2 SYDVKM come from the germline V gene. CDR3 DNA sequence: TGTGCCAGCAGCGTGGGGAGCTCCTACGAGCAGTACTTC. Translation: CASSVGSSYEQYF.

This clone has only a few counts. Additional DNA sequences in this sample encode the identical CDR3. J is TRBJ2-3 and V is TRBV9; TRBD1 matches at 7 bases. The CDR3 spans 14 residues. Germline lookup yields CDR1 SGDLS and CDR2 YYNGEE. J was trimmed by 2 bases and V by 2 bases; bases with no gene match: 2. The CDR3 nucleotides read TGTGCCAGCAGCGTGGGACAGAACACAGATACGCAGTATTTT. Its translation is CASSVGQNTDTQYF.

The chain is built from TRBV11-2 and TRBJ1-1; 7 nucleotides match TRBD1. Germline loops: CDR1 SGHAT, CDR2 FQNNGV. This CDR3 has 14 amino acids. After removal of 0 bases from V and 4 bases from J, the junction contained 2 bases not matched to a gene. The CDR3 bases are TGTGCCAGCAGCTTAGACGCAGGGGGCACTGAAGCTTTCTTT. Amino acid sequence: CASSLDAGGTEAFF.

Regarding this clone: At one end the junction does not follow the germline gene, possibly because of a read error. This sequence joins TRBV6-5 and TRBJ2-7, with 9 nucleotides matching TRBD1. In germline, CDR1 is MNHEY, CDR2 SVGAGI. The CDR3 contains 15 residues. DNA for the CDR3: TGTGCCAGCAGATACTTGACAGGGGGGCTGGGTGAGCAGTACTTC. Translated, it gives CASRYLTGGLGEQYF.

The CDR3, as DNA: TGTGCCAGTAGCCAACAGCGGGATAACTCTGGAAACACCATATATTTT. Translating it yields CASSQQRDNSGNTIYF. The chain carries TRBV19 and TRBJ1-3; D unresolved. In germline, CDR1 is LNHDA, CDR2 SQIVND (reference sequence). CDR3 length: 16 amino acids. Trimming took off 6 bases at V and 0 bases at J, with 15 bases between the two ends. Full variable domain (missing parts from reference TRBV19 and TRBJ1-3): DGGITQSPKYLFRKEGQNVTLSCEQNLNHDAMYWYRQDPGQGLRLIYYSQIVNDFQKGDIAEGYSVSREKKESFPLTVTSAQKNPTAFYLCASSQQRDNSGNTIYFGEGSWLTVV.

J is TRBJ1-4 and V is TRBV5-5, with D perhaps matching TRBD1 (5 bases). The CDR3 has 15 residues. Trimming removed 0 bases from V and 5 bases from J, with 11 bases in between. CDR1 is SGHKS, CDR2 YYEKEE, per germline (reference sequence). The CDR3 DNA reads TGTGCCAGCAGCTTGGGGGGGGTGGAAAATGAAAAACTGTTTTTT. Translating it yields CASSLGGVENEKLFF.

This clone was observed a handful of times. This chain uses TRBV4-3 with TRBJ2-3; no firm D call. This CDR3 region has 13 residues. Germline V gene data show CDR1 as LGHNA and CDR2 as YSLEER. V was pared by 1 base and J by 2 bases, with 4 bases between. In DNA, the CDR3 is TGCGCCAGCAGCCAAGTCATCACAGATACGCAGTATTTT. Its translation is CASSQVITDTQYF.

The rearrangement joins TRBV28 to TRBJ2-1; D may be TRBD2 (5 bases). In germline, CDR1 is MDHEN, CDR2 SYDVKM. This CDR3 is 16 amino acids long. Trimming took off 8 bases at V and 7 bases at J, with 24 bases between the two ends. The CDR3 sequence is CASYHPGSSLRNEQFF. The DNA for the CDR3 is TGTGCCAGCTACCATCCGGGATCCTCCCTTAGGAATGAGCAGTTCTTC.

The rearrangement links TRBV6-5 to TRBJ1-1, with D possibly being TRBD1 (5 bases). This CDR3 contains 12 residues. V was pared by 8 bases and J by 5 bases, with 12 bases between. Germline V lookup: CDR1 MNHEY, CDR2 SVGAGI. The CDR3 nucleotides read TGTGCCAGCCGGAGGGGCAGGACTGAAGCTTTCTTT. Amino acids: CASRRGRTEAFF.

The J gene is TRBJ2-7, the V gene TRBV7-2, with 12 bases lining up with TRBD2. The germline V gene encodes CDR1 SGHTA and CDR2 FQGNSA. With 5 bases clipped from V and 6 bases from J, the junction kept 14 bases outside the gene matches. The length of the CDR3 is 17 residues. CDR3 nucleotide sequence: TGTGCCAGCAGCCCCCCCCACCGGCTAGCGGGGGGGGGCGAGCAGTACTTC. Residues: CASSPPHRLAGGGEQYF. Complete variable domain (other parts from reference TRBV7-2 and TRBJ2-7): GAGVSQSPSNKVTEKGKDVELRCDPISGHTALYWYRQSLGQGLEFLIYFQGNSAPDKSGLPSDRFSAERTGGSVSTLTIQRTQQEDSAVYLCASSPPHRLAGGGEQYFGPGTRLTVT.

The rearrangement links TRBV6-4 to TRBJ2-2, with D hard to call. Per germline, CDR1 MRHNA and CDR2 SNTAGT. V lost 5 bases and J lost 6, with 7 bases in between. This CDR3 is 12 amino acids long. The CDR3 region is CASSSIPGELFF. The CDR3, as DNA: TGTGCCAGCAGTAGCATCCCCGGGGAGCTGTTTTTT.

This chain links TRBV29-1 with TRBJ2-2, with 7 bases identical to TRBD1. The V gene end was trimmed by 3 bases and the J gene end by 2 bases; junction bases not matched to a gene: 9. The CDR3 covers 16 residues. Looked up from germline, CDR1 is SQVTM and CDR2 is ANQGSEA. The CDR3 loop reads CSVENLGDSNTGELFF. For the CDR3, the DNA is TGCAGCGTTGAGAACCTAGGGGACAGCAACACCGGGGAGCTGTTTTTT.

The gene calls are TRBV7-2 and TRBJ1-2; D gene ambiguous. This CDR3 region has 14 residues. V was trimmed by 2 bases and J by 4 bases, leaving 11 bases between them. The V gene's germline CDR1 is SGHTA and CDR2 FQGNSA. The CDR3 nucleotides read TGTGCCAGCAGCTTATCTGGGCCCATCTATGGCTACACCTTC. This translates into CASSLSGPIYGYTF.

This chain links TRBV2 with TRBJ1-4; TRBD1 aligns across 8 bases. CDR3 length: 12 residues. Trimming took 6 bases from V and 8 from J; bases not matched to a gene: 2. The germline CDR1 and CDR2 sequences are SNHLY and FYNNEI. The chain's CDR3 is CASRGDREKLFF. The CDR3 nucleotides are TGTGCCAGCAGAGGGGACAGGGAAAAACTGTTTTTT.

The rearrangement links TRBV4-3 to TRBJ2-5; TRBD1 agrees at 8 bases. CDR1 LGHNA and CDR2 YSLEER come from the germline V gene. The ends lost 1 base at V and 5 bases at J; junction bases unmatched: 6. The CDR3 extends over 15 amino acids. The CDR3 protein is CASSQGMDREETQYF. Here the CDR3 DNA reads TGCGCCAGCAGCCAAGGGATGGACAGGGAGGAGACCCAGTACTTC.